Listed below are T cell receptor beta chains from one sample, sequenced in a study of early T cells in non-severe SARS-CoV-2 infection. TCRdb reanalysed the 5' RACE reads using MiXCR and keeps one entry per CDR3 protein. The repertoire has about 28,000 distinct CDR3 sequences, around 6% of them found once; the top ten carry approximately 30%. The sample was whole blood, taken at baseline. The source is an adult who was a healthcare worker with PCR-confirmed SARS-CoV-2 infection or an uninfected control (not recorded which). CDR3s include the opening cysteine and the closing phenylalanine or tryptophan. D genes are given only for firm matches. For some rows the clone size is stated as once, few or many, or as a class when expanded; others skip it.

j_gene: TRBJ2-7; d_gene: TRBD2; v_gene: TRBV9; abundance: NA; CDR3aa: CASSPGLAVSYEQYF; CDR3nt: TGTGCCAGCAGCCCGGGACTAGCGGTCTCCTACGAGCAGTACTTC
j_gene: TRBJ1-5; d_gene: TRBD1; v_gene: TRBV6-2/TRBV6-3; abundance: many; CDR3aa: CASSYPTGRGNQPQHF; CDR3nt: TGTGCCAGCAGTTACCCGACAGGGCGGGGGAATCAGCCCCAGCATTTT
j_gene: TRBJ2-7; d_gene: TRBD1; v_gene: TRBV29-1; abundance: few; CDR3aa: CSVTDRDQGEQYF; CDR3nt: TGCAGCGTGACAGACAGGGACCAGGGCGAGCAGTACTTC
j_gene: TRBJ2-6; d_gene: TRBD1; v_gene: TRBV19; abundance: many; CDR3aa: CASSIHPGQGTGGANVLTF; CDR3nt: TGTGCCAGTAGTATTCATCCGGGACAGGGGACCGGTGGGGCCAACGTCCTGACTTTC
j_gene: TRBJ2-1; d_gene: NA; v_gene: TRBV7-2; abundance: many; CDR3aa: CASSLAGQDYNEQFF; CDR3nt: TGTGCCAGCAGCTTAGCTGGGCAGGACTACAATGAGCAGTTCTTC
j_gene: TRBJ2-5; d_gene: NA; v_gene: TRBV29-1; abundance: many; CDR3aa: CSVVAAGAQETQYF; CDR3nt: TGCAGCGTTGTGGCTGCGGGCGCACAAGAGACCCAGTACTTC
j_gene: TRBJ2-7; d_gene: NA; v_gene: TRBV20-1; abundance: many; CDR3aa: CSARSKDYSYEQYF; CDR3nt: TGCAGTGCTAGGAGCAAGGACTACTCCTACGAGCAGTACTTC
j_gene: TRBJ2-1; d_gene: NA; v_gene: TRBV11-3; abundance: many; CDR3aa: CASSPSGWSNEQFF; CDR3nt: TGTGCCAGCAGCCCGAGCGGATGGAGCAATGAGCAGTTCTTC
j_gene: TRBJ2-1; d_gene: TRBD2; v_gene: TRBV20-1; abundance: few; CDR3aa: CSATLAGGRNNEQFF; CDR3nt: TGCAGTGCTACCCTAGCGGGAGGGAGGAACAATGAGCAGTTCTTC
j_gene: TRBJ2-1; d_gene: NA; v_gene: TRBV7-6; abundance: once; CDR3aa: CAGSSGPGEQFF; CDR3nt: TGTGCCGGCAGCTCGGGACCCGGTGAGCAGTTCTTC
j_gene: TRBJ1-2; d_gene: TRBD1; v_gene: TRBV4-1; abundance: many; CDR3aa: CASSQGGQGNYGYTF; CDR3nt: TGCGCCAGCAGCCAAGGCGGACAGGGTAACTATGGCTACACCTTC
j_gene: TRBJ1-5; d_gene: TRBD1; v_gene: TRBV4-3; abundance: many; CDR3aa: CASSQAGPGTGKYSNQPQHF; CDR3nt: TGCGCCAGCAGCCAAGCCGGTCCCGGGACAGGGAAGTATAGCAATCAGCCCCAGCATTTT
j_gene: TRBJ2-7; d_gene: NA; v_gene: TRBV2; abundance: many; CDR3aa: CASSGQLYEQYF; CDR3nt: TGTGCCAGCAGCGGACAACTATACGAGCAGTACTTC
j_gene: TRBJ2-7; d_gene: TRBD2; v_gene: TRBV5-4; abundance: many; CDR3aa: CASSIGLAGAKAEQYF; CDR3nt: TGTGCCAGCAGCATTGGACTAGCGGGGGCAAAGGCCGAGCAGTACTTC
j_gene: TRBJ2-7; d_gene: NA; v_gene: TRBV5-1; abundance: many; CDR3aa: CASSAGPSYEQYF; CDR3nt: TGCGCCAGCAGCGCCGGACCGAGCTACGAGCAGTACTTC
j_gene: TRBJ2-1; d_gene: TRBD2; v_gene: TRBV20-1; abundance: many; CDR3aa: CSARGSSGGATYEQFF; CDR3nt: TGCAGTGCTAGAGGTTCTAGCGGGGGGGCCACGTATGAGCAGTTCTTC
j_gene: TRBJ2-1; d_gene: NA; v_gene: TRBV20-1; abundance: many; CDR3aa: CSARDLREQFF; CDR3nt: TGCAGTGCTAGGGACCTGCGGGAGCAGTTCTTC
j_gene: TRBJ2-1; d_gene: NA; v_gene: TRBV11-2; abundance: many; CDR3aa: CASSLNVRSGYNEQFF; CDR3nt: TGTGCCAGCAGCTTAAATGTCCGGTCGGGCTACAATGAGCAGTTCTTC
j_gene: TRBJ1-1; d_gene: NA; v_gene: TRBV14; abundance: many; CDR3aa: CASSQGGALNTEAFF; CDR3nt: TGTGCCAGCAGCCAAGGGGGGGCTTTGAACACTGAAGCTTTCTTT
j_gene: TRBJ2-1; d_gene: TRBD2; v_gene: TRBV18; abundance: many; CDR3aa: CASSPTSGRTYNEQFF; CDR3nt: TGTGCCAGCTCACCGACTAGCGGGAGGACCTACAATGAGCAGTTCTTC
j_gene: TRBJ2-2; d_gene: NA; v_gene: TRBV6-1; abundance: many; CDR3aa: CASSEAGRDTGELFF; CDR3nt: TGTGCCAGCAGTGAAGCGGGCAGGGACACCGGGGAGCTGTTTTTT
j_gene: TRBJ1-5; d_gene: NA; v_gene: TRBV7-2; abundance: many; CDR3aa: CASSLAVGQPQHF; CDR3nt: TGTGCCAGCAGCTTAGCCGTAGGTCAGCCCCAGCATTTT